The 21 T cell receptor beta chains reported below all come from one sample, sequenced in a study of cytomegalovirus exposure and HLA in healthy donors. The PCR made use of 60 Vbeta and 13 Jbeta primers. TCRdb keeps only in-frame clones here, not all; method: immunoSEQ multiplex PCR. The sample lists approximately 150,000 clones, more than 60% occurring once. The specimen was PBMCs. The receptors were gathered from a male donor in good health and CMV-seronegative.

In DNA, the CDR3 is TGTGCCAGTAGATGGACAGGGGGCACTGAAGCTTTCTTT. This sequence encodes CASRWTGGTEAFF. V is TRBV19 and J is TRBJ1-1; TRBD1 matches at 10 bases. Trimming cost V 6 bases and J 4 bases; bases outside gene matches: 2. The CDR3 contains 13 residues. The V gene's germline CDR1 is LNHDA and CDR2 SQIVND (reference sequence).

The CDR3 DNA sequence: TGTGCCAGCTCGCCCGATGGGGGGGATACGCAGTATTTT. It codes for CASSPDGGDTQYF. The gene calls are TRBV18 and TRBJ2-3; perhaps TRBD2 as D (6 bases). Trimming took off 6 bases at V and 6 bases at J, with 13 bases between the two ends. The germline V gene encodes CDR1 KGHSH and CDR2 LQKENI. The CDR3 extends over 13 amino acids.

The gene calls are TRBV5-1 and TRBJ1-3; D uncertain. The germline gives CDR1 SGHRS, CDR2 YFSETQ. V shed 0 bases and J shed 7 bases, with 11 bases lying between them. The CDR3 contains 14 residues. CDR3: CASSLDGAWNTIYF. In nucleotides, the CDR3 is TGCGCCAGCAGCTTGGACGGTGCATGGAACACCATATATTTT.

This clone was picked up one time. This chain connects TRBV27 to TRBJ1-2, with D possibly TRBD1 on 6 matching bases. The V end was cut by 2 bases, the J end by 6 bases, with 13 bases between. Germline loops: CDR1 MNHEY, CDR2 SMNVEV (reference sequence). This CDR3 is built from 14 residues. The CDR3 reads CASSLGVRGNGYTF. As DNA, the CDR3 is TGTGCCAGCAGTTTAGGGGTCAGGGGAAATGGCTACACCTTC.

The table lists this clone with a few counts. This rearrangement joins TRBV7-9 to TRBJ2-5, with TRBD1 identical over 9 bases. CDR3 size: 19 residues. V shed 1 base and J 0 bases; nucleotides not matched to a gene: 12. The germline CDR1 and CDR2 sequences are SEHNR and FQNEAQ (reference sequence). The CDR3 spells CASSLVEQGQGGYQETQYF. In nucleotides, the CDR3 is TGTGCCAGCAGCTTAGTCGAACAGGGACAGGGAGGGTACCAAGAGACCCAGTACTTC.

The J gene is TRBJ1-2, the V gene TRBV4-3; a possible D gene is TRBD1 (6 bases). V was cut by 0 bases and J by 4 bases, with 9 bases left in between. The CDR3 runs 14 residues. Germline V gene lookup returns CDR1 LGHNA and CDR2 YSLEER. The CDR3 loop is CASSQETGSYGYTF. In DNA form, the CDR3 reads TGCGCCAGCAGCCAAGAGACAGGATCCTATGGCTACACCTTC.

This chain's CDR3 is CASNSGTRINQPQHF. The CDR3 DNA reads as TGTGCCAGTAACTCCGGGACACGAATTAATCAGCCCCAGCATTTT. The J gene is TRBJ1-5, the V gene TRBV6-5, with D perhaps TRBD1 (6 bases). Trimming cost V 9 bases and J 4 bases, with 19 bases left between them. Germline V CDR1 and CDR2: MNHEY, SVGAGI. This CDR3 has 15 amino acids.

V usage is TRBV12-2 and J usage is TRBJ2-1; TRBD2 was called by the table and not checked on the DNA. TRBV12-2 is an annotated pseudogene. This CDR3 has 20 residues. The CDR3 protein is CASRLVLTSGGLEGYNEQFF. The CDR3 bases are TGTGCAAGTCGCTTAGTTTTGACTAGCGGGGGCCTCGAGGGGTACAATGAGCAGTTCTTC.

This sequence joins TRBV7-2 and TRBJ2-1; no reliable D call. Germline V gives CDR1 SGHTA, CDR2 FQGNSA. The CDR3 is 16 amino acids. V was pared by 1 base and J by 5 bases, with 15 bases between. The CDR3 DNA reads as TGTGCCAGCAGCTTAGGGTTAGTGGTGTTACACAATGAGCAGTTCTTC. This encodes CASSLGLVVLHNEQFF.

The chain joins TRBV29-1 to TRBJ2-1; a weak D match, TRBD2 (5 bases). CDR1 is SQVTM and CDR2 is ANQGSEA in the germline V gene. This CDR3 spans 13 amino acids. V lost 0 bases, J lost 10 bases, and 13 bases lay in between. The CDR3 sequence: CSVEDERRKEQFF. In nucleotides, the CDR3 is TGCAGCGTTGAAGATGAGCGGAGGAAGGAGCAGTTCTTC.

This clone was seen a handful of times. This chain links TRBV5-1 with TRBJ1-1; D is uncertain. The CDR3 contains 15 residues. Trimming removed 4 bases from V and 3 bases from J, with 16 bases in between. Germline V gene lookup returns CDR1 SGHRS and CDR2 YFSETQ. The CDR3 DNA follows: TGCGCCAGCAGCCCAAGCCTCCCGTCGGACACTGAAGCTTTCTTT. It specifies CASSPSLPSDTEAFF. The whole variable domain, remainder taken from reference TRBV5-1 and TRBJ1-1, is KAGVTQTPRYLIKTRGQQVTLSCSPISGHRSVSWYQQTPGQGLQFLFEYFSETQRNKGNFPGRFSGRQFSNSRSEMNVSTLELGDSALYLCASSPSLPSDTEAFFGQGTRLTVV.

This sequence joins TRBV2 and TRBJ2-7; 7 nucleotides line up with TRBD1. The CDR3 consists of 14 residues. CDR1 and CDR2 from the germline V gene are SNHLY and FYNNEI. After removal of 3 bases from V and 2 bases from J, the junction contained 4 bases not matched to a gene. The CDR3 protein is CASSEAGGPYEQYF. The DNA for the CDR3 is TGTGCCAGCAGTGAGGCAGGGGGACCCTACGAGCAGTACTTC.

The J gene is TRBJ1-2, the V gene TRBV28; TRBD1 is a possible D gene (5 bases). CDR1 and CDR2 from the germline V gene are MDHEN and SYDVKM. The CDR3 is 15 residues long. V dropped 4 bases and J dropped 2 bases, with 14 bases sitting between them. This CDR3 reads CASSSPSSGNYGYTF. For the CDR3, the DNA is TGTGCCAGCAGTTCCCCCTCGTCAGGGAACTATGGCTACACCTTC.

This clone was seen just once. This rearrangement joins TRBV18 to TRBJ2-2; D perhaps matches TRBD2 (6 bases). Looked up from germline, CDR1 is KGHSH and CDR2 is LQKENI. The CDR3 is made up of 16 amino acids. Trimming shortened V by 0 bases and J by 5 bases, and 13 bases separated the two germline ends. CDR3 loop: CASSPPVGGNTGELFF. The CDR3 DNA sequence: TGTGCCAGCTCACCACCGGTCGGGGGTAATACCGGGGAGCTGTTTTTT.

The chain combines TRBV6-6 with TRBJ1-1; TRBD1 might be the D (6 bases). The CDR3 runs 12 residues. The V gene's germline CDR1 is MNHNY and CDR2 SVGAGI (reference sequence). Trimming left V 7 bases short and J 8 bases short, with 14 bases between. The CDR3 region is CASTPRGGEAFF. The CDR3 DNA is TGTGCCAGCACCCCTAGGGGGGGCGAAGCTTTCTTT.

The chain employs TRBV30 and TRBJ2-3, with a possible D match to TRBD2 (6 bases). CDR3 length equals 13 residues. V was shortened by 5 bases and J by 4 bases, with 13 bases between the two germline ends. The germline V gene has CDR1 GTSNPN and CDR2 SVGIG (reference sequence). CDR3 bases: TGTGCCTGGTCCGCGGGGAGCGCAGATACGCAGTATTTT. Translated, it gives CAWSAGSADTQYF.

This sequence joins TRBV19 and TRBJ1-4; no clear D. The CDR3 has 13 residues. Germline V gives CDR1 LNHDA, CDR2 SQIVND (reference sequence). The V end lost 4 bases, the J end lost 0 bases, and 3 bases lay between the germline ends. CDR3 sequence reads: CASSTSTNEKLFF. The CDR3 DNA reads as TGTGCCAGTAGTACCTCAACTAATGAAAAACTGTTTTTT.

The gene calls are TRBV7-9 and TRBJ1-6; no firm D call. CDR1 SEHNR and CDR2 FQNEAQ come from the germline V gene (reference sequence). V was cut by 2 bases and J by 5 bases, with 7 bases left in between. The CDR3 totals 14 residues. CDR3 residues: CASSLWQDNSPLHF. The CDR3 nucleotides read TGTGCCAGCAGCTTATGGCAGGATAATTCACCCCTCCACTTT.

The genes are TRBV11-2 and TRBJ2-2; 9 nucleotides agree with TRBD2. Germline V gene data show CDR1 as SGHAT and CDR2 as FQNNGV. J lost 6 bases, V lost 6 bases, and 8 bases had no gene match. The CDR3 length is 15 residues. The CDR3 DNA sequence: TGTGCCAGCAGATCCGCGGGGGGGCGGTCCGGGGAGCTGTTTTTT. It yields the protein CASRSAGGRSGELFF.

Only a few counts were recorded for this clone. The genes are TRBV29-1 and TRBJ1-1; no reliable D call. The V end lost 7 bases, the J end lost 10 bases, and 13 bases lay between the germline ends. Germline CDR1 reads SQVTM; CDR2 reads ANQGSEA. The CDR3 loop spans 10 amino acids. This CDR3 reads CSGASERAFF. The CDR3 DNA follows: TGCAGCGGGGCCTCCGAGAGAGCTTTCTTT.

The count of this clone is one. The rearrangement joins TRBV5-6 to TRBJ1-1; D call uncertain. V shed 4 bases and J shed 3 bases, with 16 bases lying between them. This CDR3 contains 15 residues. Per the germline V gene, CDR1 is SGHDT and CDR2 is YYEEEE. The chain's CDR3 is CASSPTQEIYTEAFF. CDR3 bases: TGTGCCAGCAGCCCAACCCAAGAGATATACACTGAAGCTTTCTTT.